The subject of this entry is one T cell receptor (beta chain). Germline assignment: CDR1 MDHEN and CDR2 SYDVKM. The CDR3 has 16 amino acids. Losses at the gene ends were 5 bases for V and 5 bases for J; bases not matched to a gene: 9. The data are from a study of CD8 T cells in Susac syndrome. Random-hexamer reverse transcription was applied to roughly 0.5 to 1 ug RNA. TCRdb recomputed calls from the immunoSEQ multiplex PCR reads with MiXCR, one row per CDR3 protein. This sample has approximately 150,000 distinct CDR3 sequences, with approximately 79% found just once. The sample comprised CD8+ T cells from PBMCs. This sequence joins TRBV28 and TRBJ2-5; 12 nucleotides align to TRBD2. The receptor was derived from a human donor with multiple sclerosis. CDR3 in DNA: TGTGCCAGCAGTGAGCTACTAGCGGGGGGCGAGGAGACCCAGTACTTC. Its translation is CASSELLAGGEETQYF.